The text below deals with one TCR beta chain. This entry belongs to a study of shared clonotypes between healthy human individuals. This CDR3 has 16 amino acids. The ends lost 0 bases at V and 0 bases at J; junction bases unmatched: 3. Profiled with immunoSEQ multiplex PCR; TCRdb holds only in-frame clones, not every one. The sample carries over 2 million clones, 90% to 95% recorded once. The source of this sequence is a man between 18 and 29 years old in good health. The chain is built from TRBV23-1 and TRBJ2-7, with TRBD1 identical over 9 bases. TRBV23-1 is designated an ORF whose function remains uncertain. The specimen sequenced was naive CD4+ T cells sorted from blood. Subset noted: CD45RA+ positively selected. This CDR3 is CASSQSPGQGSYEQYF. The DNA of the CDR3 is TGCGCCAGCAGTCAATCCCCGGGACAGGGCTCCTACGAGCAGTACTTC.